This T cell receptor (beta chain) derives from a study of monozygotic twins with inflammatory bowel disease. Findings and caveats of the study: Patients got different immunosuppressive treatments, which may have made their repertoires more variable.

The CDR3 length is 14 residues. CDR1 and CDR2 (germline): SGHTA, FQGNSA. Eight separate reactions per sample served to make cDNA. From the 5' RACE reads, TCRdb lists one entry per CDR3 protein and no DNA. Its table records hundreds of thousands of distinct CDR3 sequences. Whole-blood total RNA was extracted without T cell sorting. With regard to this clonotype: Its antigen is not known.

The sample comprised blood. The chain uses TRBV7-2 and TRBJ1-2; the D call from TCRdb, TRBD1, cannot be confirmed without DNA. The clonotype comes from a human donor with ulcerative colitis or Crohn's disease, or a healthy co-twin of an affected twin (not recorded which). CDR3 sequence reads: CASSLEGRGYGYTF.